This T cell receptor beta chain comes out of a study of monozygotic twins with cystic fibrosis (TCRdb year 2021). For the wider study: Barcoded libraries were made from around 3 micrograms of fragmented DNA using roughly 16 PCR cycles. The study compared TCR beta repertoires within and between 16 monozygotic twin pairs with cystic fibrosis to assess genetic influence on V and J gene usage. Made up mostly of children and adolescents, the cohort included ten female and six male twin pairs ranging in age from about 2.0 to 36.4 years, with a median of about 9.2 years. On the day blood was drawn, the twins' weight-for-height and FEVPerc (FEV1 disease centile) were ranked against those of the roughly 990 cohort participants. Data for three of the twin pairs had previously been reported in another context. Study-level results and caveats: Monozygotic CF twin pairs shared significantly more nucleotide-identical clonotypes within each pair than unrelated CF individuals shared with one another (P = 0.000026, Mann-Whitney). Simpson clonality was generally low (median approximately 0.0089), suggesting a naive-dominated repertoire, with higher clonality in the most severely affected patients. The greatest similarity to the co-twin was observed for V gene usage in 13 of 16 pairs and for J usage in 8 of 16 pairs, which suggested genetic constraints. The cohort was small, and no association was found between shared CDR3 numbers and age, concordance or disease severity.

This clone was detected only a few times. The target of this receptor is not known. No much larger clone exists at a distance of one base, and base qualities are not known. Inclusive of the bounding cysteine and phenylalanine, the CDR3 is 14 residues long. Left in the record is the CDR3 DNA by itself, 42 bases read in frame from the first base. Via the germline V gene, CDR1 is SGHTS and CDR2 YDEGEE. V was cut back by 4 bases and J by 5 bases, leaving a gap of 15 bases between them. TCR beta CDR3 regions were amplified by multiplex PCR with the immunoSEQ immune profiling system according to the manufacturer's instructions. An Illumina NextSeq system was used for sequencing. From the authors' description of their analysis: The immunoSEQ Analyzer platform handled processing of the sequence data, and clonality was calculated by taking the square root of Simpson's index of productive rearrangements. Similarity in V and J usage was quantified by Jensen-Shannon distance, and CDR3 generation probabilities were calculated with OLGA. The immuneACCESS database (August 2020) and VDJdb (December 2020) were searched for shared CDR3 sequences. Entries here come from immuneACCESS through TCRdb and include only in-frame sequences with V and J called. Some clones fail to appear in such tables; in the studies checked, an unresolved V gene covers under half of the shortfall, and the cause of the remainder is unknown. That table furnishes V, J and clone size, whereas the DNA furnished D and trimming. The sample contains about 11,000 clones, 65% to 90% of them found a single time. The leading ten clones occupy 0.54% of the sample.

The twin pairs came from the European Cystic Fibrosis Twin and Sibling Study Cohort, which recruited patients from roughly 160 CF clinics across 14 European countries. Zygosity and CFTR genotype were verified in-house, with zygosity tested by multiplex PCR of nine short tandem repeat loci. Each twin gave a peripheral blood sample, and clinical parameters were documented on that same day of blood sampling. Genomic DNA was isolated from peripheral blood cells with phenol/chloroform and kept in TE buffer at 4 degrees C. The chain is assembled from TRBV5-8 and TRBJ1-2, and TRBD1 may be the D gene, going by 6 matching bases. The sequence was obtained from a man aged 18 to 30 with cystic fibrosis. Sequencing was done on a sample of blood. The sequenced DNA: TGTGCCAGCAGCCCGGACGGGGGCTGGTATGGCTACACCTTC. Translated, this gives CASSPDGGWYGYTF.